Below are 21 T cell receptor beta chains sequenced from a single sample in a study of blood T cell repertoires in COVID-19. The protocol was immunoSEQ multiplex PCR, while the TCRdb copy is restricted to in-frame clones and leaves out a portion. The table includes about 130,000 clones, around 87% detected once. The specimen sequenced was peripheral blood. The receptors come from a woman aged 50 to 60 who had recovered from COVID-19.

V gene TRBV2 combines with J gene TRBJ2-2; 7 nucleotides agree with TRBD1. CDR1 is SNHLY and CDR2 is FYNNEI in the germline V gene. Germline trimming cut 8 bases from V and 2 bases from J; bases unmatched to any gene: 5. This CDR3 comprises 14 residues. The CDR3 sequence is CASGDRLNTGELFF. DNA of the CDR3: TGTGCCAGCGGGGACAGATTAAACACCGGGGAGCTGTTTTTT. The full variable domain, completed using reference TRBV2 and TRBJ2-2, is EPEVTQTPSHQVTQMGQEVILRCVPISNHLYFYWYRQILGQKVEFLVSFYNNEISEKSEIFDDQFSVERPDGSNFTLKIRSTKLEDSAMYFCASGDRLNTGELFFGEGSRLTVL.

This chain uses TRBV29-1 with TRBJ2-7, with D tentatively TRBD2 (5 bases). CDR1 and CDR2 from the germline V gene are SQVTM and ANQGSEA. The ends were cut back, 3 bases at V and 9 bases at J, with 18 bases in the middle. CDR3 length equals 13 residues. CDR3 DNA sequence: TGCAGCGTTGAGGTTAGCGTCGATGTAGGGCAGTACTTC. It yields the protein CSVEVSVDVGQYF.

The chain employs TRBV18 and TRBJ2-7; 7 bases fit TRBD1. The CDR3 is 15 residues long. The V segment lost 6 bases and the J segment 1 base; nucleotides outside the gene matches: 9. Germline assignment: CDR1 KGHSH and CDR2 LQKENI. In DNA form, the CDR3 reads TGTGCCAGCTCGCGTACAGGGGCACGGTCCTACGAGCAGTACTTC. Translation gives CASSRTGARSYEQYF.

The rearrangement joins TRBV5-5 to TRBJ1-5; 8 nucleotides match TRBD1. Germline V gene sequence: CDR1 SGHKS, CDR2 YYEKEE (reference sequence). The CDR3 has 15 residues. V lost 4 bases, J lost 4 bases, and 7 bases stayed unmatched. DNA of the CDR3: TGTGCCAGCAGCCCCCGACAGGGGTCGAATCAGCCCCAGCATTTT. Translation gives CASSPRQGSNQPQHF.

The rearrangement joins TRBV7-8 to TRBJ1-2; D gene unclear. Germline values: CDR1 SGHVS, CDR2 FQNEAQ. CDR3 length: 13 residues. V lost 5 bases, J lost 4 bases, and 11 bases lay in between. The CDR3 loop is CASSRPNGYGYTF. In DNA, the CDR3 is TGTGCCAGCAGCCGACCCAACGGCTATGGCTACACCTTC.

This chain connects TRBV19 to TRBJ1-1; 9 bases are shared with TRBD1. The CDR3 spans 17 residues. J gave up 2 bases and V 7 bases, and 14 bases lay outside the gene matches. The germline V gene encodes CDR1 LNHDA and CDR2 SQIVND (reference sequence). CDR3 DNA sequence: TGTGCCAGTAATAAGGGATATGGGACAGGGCAAAACACTGAAGCTTTCTTT. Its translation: CASNKGYGTGQNTEAFF.

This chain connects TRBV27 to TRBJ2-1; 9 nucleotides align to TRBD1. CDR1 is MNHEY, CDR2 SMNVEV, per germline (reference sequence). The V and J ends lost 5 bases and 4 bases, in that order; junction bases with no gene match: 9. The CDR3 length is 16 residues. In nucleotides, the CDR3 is TGTGCCAGCAGTCAAAACAGGGGGCTGAATTACAATGAGCAGTTCTTC. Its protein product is CASSQNRGLNYNEQFF.

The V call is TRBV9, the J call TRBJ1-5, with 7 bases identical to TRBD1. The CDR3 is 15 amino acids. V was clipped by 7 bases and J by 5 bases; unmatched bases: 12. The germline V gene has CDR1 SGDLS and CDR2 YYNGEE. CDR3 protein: CASGGDSAIDQPQHF. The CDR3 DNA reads TGTGCCAGCGGAGGGGACAGTGCGATTGATCAGCCCCAGCATTTT.

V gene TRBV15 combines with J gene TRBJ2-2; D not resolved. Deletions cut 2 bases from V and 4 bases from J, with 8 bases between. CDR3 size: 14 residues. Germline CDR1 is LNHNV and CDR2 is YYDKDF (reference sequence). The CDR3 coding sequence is TGTGCCACCAGCAGACCCCCGTTCACCGGGGAGCTGTTTTTT. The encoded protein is CATSRPPFTGELFF.

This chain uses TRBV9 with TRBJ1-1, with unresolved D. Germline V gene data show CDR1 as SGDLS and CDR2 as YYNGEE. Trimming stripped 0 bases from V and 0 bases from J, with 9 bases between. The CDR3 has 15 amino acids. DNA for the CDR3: TGTGCCAGCAGCGTAGTCACGGGGTTGAACACTGAAGCTTTCTTT. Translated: CASSVVTGLNTEAFF.

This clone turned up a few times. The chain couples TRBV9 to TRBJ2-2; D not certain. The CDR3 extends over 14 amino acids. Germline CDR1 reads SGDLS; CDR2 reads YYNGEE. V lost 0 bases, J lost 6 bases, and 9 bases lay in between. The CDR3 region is CASSVVPDSGELFF. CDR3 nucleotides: TGTGCCAGCAGCGTAGTTCCAGATTCCGGGGAGCTGTTTTTT.

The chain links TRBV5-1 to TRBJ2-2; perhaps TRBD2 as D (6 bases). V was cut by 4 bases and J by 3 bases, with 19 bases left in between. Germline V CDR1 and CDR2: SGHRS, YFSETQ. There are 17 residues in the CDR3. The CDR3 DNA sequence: TGCGCCAGCAGCCCCTACGGGGGTCGGAGGGACACCGGGGAGCTGTTTTTT. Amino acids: CASSPYGGRRDTGELFF.

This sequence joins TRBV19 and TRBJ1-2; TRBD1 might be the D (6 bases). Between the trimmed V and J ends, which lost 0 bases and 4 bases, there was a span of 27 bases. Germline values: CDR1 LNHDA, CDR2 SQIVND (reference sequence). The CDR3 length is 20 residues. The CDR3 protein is CASSIDLYRASPLLAYGYTF. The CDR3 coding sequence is TGTGCCAGTAGTATAGACCTCTACAGGGCTTCGCCCCTCTTGGCCTATGGCTACACCTTC.

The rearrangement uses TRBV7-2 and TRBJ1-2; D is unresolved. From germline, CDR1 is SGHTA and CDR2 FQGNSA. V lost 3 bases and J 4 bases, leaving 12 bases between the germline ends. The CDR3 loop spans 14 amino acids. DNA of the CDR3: TGTGCCAGCAGCTTTCTATCTAGGTCCTATGGCTACACCTTC. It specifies CASSFLSRSYGYTF.

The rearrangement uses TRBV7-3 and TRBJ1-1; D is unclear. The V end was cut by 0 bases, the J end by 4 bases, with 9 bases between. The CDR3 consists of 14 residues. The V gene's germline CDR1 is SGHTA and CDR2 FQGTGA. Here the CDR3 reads CASSLTEGITEAFF. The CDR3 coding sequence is TGTGCCAGCAGCTTAACTGAGGGAATCACTGAAGCTTTCTTT.

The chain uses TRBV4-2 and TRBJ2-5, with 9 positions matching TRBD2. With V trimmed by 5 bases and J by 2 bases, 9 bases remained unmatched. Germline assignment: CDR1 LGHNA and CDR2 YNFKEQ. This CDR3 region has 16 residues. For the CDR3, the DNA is TGTGCCAGCAGCATGTTCTCTAGCGGGGCACAAGAGACCCAGTACTTC. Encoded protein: CASSMFSSGAQETQYF.

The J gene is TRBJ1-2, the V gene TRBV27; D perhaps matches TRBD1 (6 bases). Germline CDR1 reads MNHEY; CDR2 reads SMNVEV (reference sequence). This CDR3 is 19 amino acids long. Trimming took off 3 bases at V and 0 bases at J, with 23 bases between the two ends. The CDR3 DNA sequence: TGTGCCAGCAGTTTTAGTTCGGGATTAAGGGGGGGAGCTAACTATGGCTACACCTTC. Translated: CASSFSSGLRGGANYGYTF.

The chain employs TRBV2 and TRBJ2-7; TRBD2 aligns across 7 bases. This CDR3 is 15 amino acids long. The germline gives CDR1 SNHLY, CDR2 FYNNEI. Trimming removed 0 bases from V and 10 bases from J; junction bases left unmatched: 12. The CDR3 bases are TGTGCCAGCAGTGAAGCGGGAGGGCCATCAGGTAATCAGTACTTC. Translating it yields CASSEAGGPSGNQYF.

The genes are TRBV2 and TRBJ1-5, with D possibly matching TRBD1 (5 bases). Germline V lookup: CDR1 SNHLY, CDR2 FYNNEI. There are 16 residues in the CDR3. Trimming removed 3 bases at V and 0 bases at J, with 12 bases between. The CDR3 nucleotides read TGTGCCAGCAGTGACAGGGCTACATATAGCAATCAGCCCCAGCATTTT. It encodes CASSDRATYSNQPQHF.

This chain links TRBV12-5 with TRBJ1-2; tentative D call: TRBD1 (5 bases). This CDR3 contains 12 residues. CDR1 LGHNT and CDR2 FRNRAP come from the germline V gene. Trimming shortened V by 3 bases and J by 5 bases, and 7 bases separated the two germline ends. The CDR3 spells CASGLGTYGYTF. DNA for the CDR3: TGTGCTAGTGGTTTAGGGACTTATGGCTACACCTTC.

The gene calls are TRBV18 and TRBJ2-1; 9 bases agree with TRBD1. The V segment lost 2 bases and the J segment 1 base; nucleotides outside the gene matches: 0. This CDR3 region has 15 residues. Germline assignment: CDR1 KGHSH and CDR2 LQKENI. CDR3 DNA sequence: TGTGCCAGCTCACCAGGGACAGGGTCCTACAATGAGCAGTTCTTC. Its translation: CASSPGTGSYNEQFF.